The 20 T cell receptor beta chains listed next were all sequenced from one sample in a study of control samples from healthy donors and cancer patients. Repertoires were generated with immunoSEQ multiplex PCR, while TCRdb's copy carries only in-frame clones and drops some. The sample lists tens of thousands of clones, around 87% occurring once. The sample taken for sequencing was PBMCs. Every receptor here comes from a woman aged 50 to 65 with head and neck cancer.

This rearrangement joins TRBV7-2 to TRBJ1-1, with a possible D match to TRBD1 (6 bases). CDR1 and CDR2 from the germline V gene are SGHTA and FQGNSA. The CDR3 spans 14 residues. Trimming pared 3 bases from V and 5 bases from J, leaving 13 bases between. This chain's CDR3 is CASSFGGRRTEAFF. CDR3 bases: TGTGCCAGCAGCTTCGGGGGGCGAAGAACTGAAGCTTTCTTT.

The CDR3, as DNA: TGTGCCAGTAGTGAGGGGAGGCTGAACACTGAAGCTTTCTTT. It encodes CASSEGRLNTEAFF. The rearrangement uses TRBV19 and TRBJ1-1, with a tentative D call TRBD1 (5 bases). CDR1 is LNHDA and CDR2 is SQIVND in the germline V gene (reference sequence). The V end was cut by 5 bases, the J end by 0 bases, with 10 bases between. The CDR3 is made up of 14 amino acids.

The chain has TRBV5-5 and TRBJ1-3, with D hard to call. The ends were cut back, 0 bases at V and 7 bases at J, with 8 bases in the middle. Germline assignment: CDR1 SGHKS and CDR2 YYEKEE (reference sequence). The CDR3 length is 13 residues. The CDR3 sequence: CASSLEGRNTIYF. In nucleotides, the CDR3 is TGTGCCAGCAGCTTGGAAGGCCGGAACACCATATATTTT.

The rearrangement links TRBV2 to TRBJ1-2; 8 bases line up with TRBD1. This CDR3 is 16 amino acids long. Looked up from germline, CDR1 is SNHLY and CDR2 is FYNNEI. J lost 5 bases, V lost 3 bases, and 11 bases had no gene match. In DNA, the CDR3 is TGTGCCAGCAGTGAGTACCGACAGGGGAGAAATTATGGCTACACCTTC. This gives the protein CASSEYRQGRNYGYTF.

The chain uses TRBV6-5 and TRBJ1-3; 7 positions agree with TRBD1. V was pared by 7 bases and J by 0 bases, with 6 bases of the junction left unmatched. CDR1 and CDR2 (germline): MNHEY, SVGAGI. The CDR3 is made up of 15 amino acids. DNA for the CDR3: TGTGCCAGCACTCGGGACAGAGACTCTGGAAACACCATATATTTT. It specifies CASTRDRDSGNTIYF.

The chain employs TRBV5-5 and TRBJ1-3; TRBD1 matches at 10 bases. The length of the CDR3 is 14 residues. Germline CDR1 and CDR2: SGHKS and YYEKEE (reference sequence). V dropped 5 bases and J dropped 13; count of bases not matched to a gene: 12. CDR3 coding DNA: TGTGCCAGCAGTGGGGACAGGGGTTTGGGTCCGATATATTTT. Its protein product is CASSGDRGLGPIYF.

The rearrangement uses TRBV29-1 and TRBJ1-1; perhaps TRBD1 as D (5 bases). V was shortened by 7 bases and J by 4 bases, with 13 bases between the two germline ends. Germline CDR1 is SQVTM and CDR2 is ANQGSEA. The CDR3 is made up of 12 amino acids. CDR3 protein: CSAGRGGTEAFF. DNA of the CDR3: TGCAGCGCTGGACGGGGCGGCACTGAAGCTTTCTTT.

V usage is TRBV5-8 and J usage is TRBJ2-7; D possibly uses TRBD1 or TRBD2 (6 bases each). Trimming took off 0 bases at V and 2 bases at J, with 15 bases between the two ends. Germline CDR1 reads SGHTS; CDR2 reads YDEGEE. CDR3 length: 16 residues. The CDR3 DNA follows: TGTGCCAGCAGCTTGGGGTCATCGGGGGCCACCTACGAGCAGTACTTC. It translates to CASSLGSSGATYEQYF. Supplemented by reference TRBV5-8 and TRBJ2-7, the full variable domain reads EAGVTQSPTHLIKTRGQQATLRCSPISGHTSVYWYQQALGLGLQFLLWYDEGEERNRGNFPPRFSGRQFPNYSSELNVNALELEDSALYLCASSLGSSGATYEQYFGPGTRLTVT.

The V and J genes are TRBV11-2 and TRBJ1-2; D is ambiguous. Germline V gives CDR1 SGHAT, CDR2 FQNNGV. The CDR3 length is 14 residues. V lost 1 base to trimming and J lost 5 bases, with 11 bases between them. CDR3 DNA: TGTGCCAGCAGCTTAGGGGGAGCCCTATATGGCTACACCTTC. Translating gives CASSLGGALYGYTF.

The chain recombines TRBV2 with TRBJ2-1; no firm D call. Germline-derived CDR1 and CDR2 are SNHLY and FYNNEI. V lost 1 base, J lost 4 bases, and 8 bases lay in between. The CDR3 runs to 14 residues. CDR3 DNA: TGTGCCAGCAGTGAAGTCGGCCCATACAATGAGCAGTTCTTC. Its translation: CASSEVGPYNEQFF. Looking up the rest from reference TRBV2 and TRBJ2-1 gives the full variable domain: EPEVTQTPSHQVTQMGQEVILRCVPISNHLYFYWYRQILGQKVEFLVSFYNNEISEKSEIFDDQFSVERPDGSNFTLKIRSTKLEDSAMYFCASSEVGPYNEQFFGPGTRLTVL.

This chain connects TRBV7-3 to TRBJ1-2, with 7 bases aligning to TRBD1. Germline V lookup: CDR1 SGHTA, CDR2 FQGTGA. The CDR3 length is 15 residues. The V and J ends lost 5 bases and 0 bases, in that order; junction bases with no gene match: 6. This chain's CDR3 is CASSTTGTANYGYTF. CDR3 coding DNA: TGTGCCAGCAGCACGACAGGGACCGCTAACTATGGCTACACCTTC. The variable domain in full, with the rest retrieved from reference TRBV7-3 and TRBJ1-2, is GAGVSQTPSNKVTEKGKYVELRCDPISGHTALYWYRQSLGQGPEFLIYFQGTGAADDSGLPNDRFFAVRPEGSVSTLKIQRTERGDSAVYLCASSTTGTANYGYTFGSGTRLTVV.

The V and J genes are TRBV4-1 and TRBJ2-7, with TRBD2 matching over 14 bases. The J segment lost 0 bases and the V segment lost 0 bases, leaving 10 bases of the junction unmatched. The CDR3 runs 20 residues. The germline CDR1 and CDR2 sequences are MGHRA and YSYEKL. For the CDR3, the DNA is TGCGCCAGCAGCCAAGAAACCGGGACTAGCGGGGGATTCACCTCCTACGAGCAGTACTTC. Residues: CASSQETGTSGGFTSYEQYF.

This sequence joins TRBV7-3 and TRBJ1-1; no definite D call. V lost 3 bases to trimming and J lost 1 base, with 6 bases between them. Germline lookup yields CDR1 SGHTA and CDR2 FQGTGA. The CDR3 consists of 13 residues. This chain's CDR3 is CASSLAGNTEAFF. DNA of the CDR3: TGTGCCAGCAGCTTGGCCGGGAACACTGAAGCTTTCTTT.

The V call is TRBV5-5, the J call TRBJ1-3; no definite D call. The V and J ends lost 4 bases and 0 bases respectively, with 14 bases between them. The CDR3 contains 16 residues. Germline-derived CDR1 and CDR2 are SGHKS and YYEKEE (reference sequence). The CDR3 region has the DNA TGTGCCAGCAGCAAGGCCGGCAGTTTCTCTGGAAACACCATATATTTT. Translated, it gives CASSKAGSFSGNTIYF.

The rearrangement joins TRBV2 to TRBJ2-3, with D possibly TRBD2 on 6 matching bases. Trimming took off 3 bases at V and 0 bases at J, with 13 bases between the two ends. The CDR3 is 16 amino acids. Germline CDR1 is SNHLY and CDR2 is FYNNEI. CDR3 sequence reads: CASSDQRGISTDTQYF. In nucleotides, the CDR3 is TGTGCCAGCAGTGATCAACGGGGGATTAGCACAGATACGCAGTATTTT.

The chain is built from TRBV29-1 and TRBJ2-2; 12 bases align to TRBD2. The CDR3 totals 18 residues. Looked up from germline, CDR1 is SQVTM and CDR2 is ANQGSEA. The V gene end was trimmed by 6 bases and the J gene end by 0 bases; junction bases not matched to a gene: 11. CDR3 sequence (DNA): TGCAGCGTCCCCGGGGGGCCTAGCGGGGGGGCGAACACCGGGGAGCTGTTTTTT. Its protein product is CSVPGGPSGGANTGELFF.

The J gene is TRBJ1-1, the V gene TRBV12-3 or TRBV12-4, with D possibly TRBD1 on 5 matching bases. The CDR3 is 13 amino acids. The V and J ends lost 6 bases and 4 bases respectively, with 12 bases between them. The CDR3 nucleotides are TGTGCCAGCAGAGTCGCGGGGCCCACTGAAGCTTTCTTT. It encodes CASRVAGPTEAFF.

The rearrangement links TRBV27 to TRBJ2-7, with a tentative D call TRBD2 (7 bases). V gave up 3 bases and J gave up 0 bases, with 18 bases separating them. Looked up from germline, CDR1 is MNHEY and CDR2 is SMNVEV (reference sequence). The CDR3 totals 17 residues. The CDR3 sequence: CASSFVGGGTSSYEQYF. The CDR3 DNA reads TGTGCCAGCAGTTTTGTAGGGGGGGGCACTAGCTCCTACGAGCAGTACTTC.

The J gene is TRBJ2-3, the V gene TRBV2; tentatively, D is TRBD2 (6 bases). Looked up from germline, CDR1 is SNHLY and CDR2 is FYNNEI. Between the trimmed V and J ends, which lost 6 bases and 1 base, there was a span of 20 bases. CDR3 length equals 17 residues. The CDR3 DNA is TGTGCCAGCAGAGCCTTAGCTGCGGGGCGAGGCACAGATACGCAGTATTTT. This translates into CASRALAAGRGTDTQYF.

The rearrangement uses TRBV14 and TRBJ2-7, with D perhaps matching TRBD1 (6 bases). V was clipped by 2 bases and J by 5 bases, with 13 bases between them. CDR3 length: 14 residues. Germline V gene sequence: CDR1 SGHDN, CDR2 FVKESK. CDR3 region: CASSQWGPGNEQYF. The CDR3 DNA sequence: TGTGCCAGCAGCCAATGGGGGCCGGGTAACGAGCAGTACTTC.